This T cell receptor (beta chain) is drawn from a study of regulatory T cells in long-lasting Graves disease. The time point: newly diagnosed GD, antithyroid drugs for less than 3 months. RNA isolated from PBMCs was used to make the TCR library. Relying on iRepertoire HTBI primers and Arm-PCR of CDR3 regions, the team built TCR beta libraries. One entry per CDR3 protein results from TCRdb running MiXCR on the multiplex PCR reads. Counted here are approximately 540,000 distinct CDR3 sequences, around 13% occurring once; the ten biggest clones make up roughly 8.9%. This clonotype was recorded many times. This CDR3 has 15 residues. Germline V gene data show CDR1 as SGHKS and CDR2 as YYEKEE (reference sequence). Trimming cost V 2 bases and J 5 bases, with 16 bases left between them. The same data also contributed to another study, on T cells in Graves' hyperthyroidism and ophthalmopathy.

This receptor was identified in a woman aged 25 to 45 with Graves disease. The chain combines TRBV5-5 with TRBJ2-5; D is unresolved. Sequenced material: peripheral blood mononuclear cells (PBMCs), taken at new diagnosis, from a patient treated with antithyroid drugs. CDR3 in DNA: TGTGCCAGCAGCTTTTCACCTATCGTACGGGAGACCCAGTACTTC. As protein: CASSFSPIVRETQYF.